This T cell receptor beta chain was sequenced for a study of shared clonotypes between healthy human individuals. Overall study context: Plates per donor: three CD4 naive, three CD4 memory, two CD8 naive, one CD8 memory. Findings and caveats of the study: Memory subsets generally showed smaller estimated richness than naive subsets did. The study found lower generation probabilities in non-shared clonotypes than in those shared by all four donors.

The CDR3 length is 13 residues. CDR1 LNHDA and CDR2 SQIVND come from the germline V gene (reference sequence). V lost 6 bases to trimming and J lost 5 bases, with 13 bases between them. On this clone itself: No antigen is known for it.

On sorted subsets, replicate PCRs used about 200 ng DNA, or some 27,000 T cell genomes. The assay was immunoSEQ multiplex PCR, and TCRdb's table has in-frame clones only and misses some. Of roughly 700,000 clones in the sample, approximately 79% are singletons; the top ten hold roughly 1.7%. The chain uses TRBV19 and TRBJ1-1, with D unclear. Sequencing input: memory CD4+ T cells sorted from blood. Sample subset: CD45RA-negative fraction. The clonotype was recovered from a woman in her thirties in good health. In DNA form, the CDR3 reads TGTGCCAGTAGGGGCAAAGGGAGTACTGAAGCTTTCTTT. Protein sequence: CASRGKGSTEAFF.